The 14 T cell receptor beta chains given below trace back to one sample, sequenced in a study of T cell responses to AZD1222 COVID-19 vaccine. The protocol was immunoSEQ multiplex PCR, while the TCRdb copy is restricted to in-frame clones and leaves out a portion. The table lists around 130,000 clones, 80% to 90% of them singletons, with around a tenth in the top ten. The starting material was peripheral blood, obtained 28 days after the second AZD1222 dose. The receptors here all came from an adult who received the AZD1222 COVID-19 vaccine.

CDR3 sequence (DNA): TGTGCCAGCAGCACAACCCTGGGCTCCCGGCAGTACTTC. Protein product: CASSTTLGSRQYF. The chain combines TRBV5-6 with TRBJ2-7; D uncertain. Germline V gives CDR1 SGHDT, CDR2 YYEEEE. Trimming stripped 4 bases from V and 9 bases from J, with 17 bases between. The length of the CDR3 is 13 residues. Full variable domain (remainder filled in from reference TRBV5-6 and TRBJ2-7): DAGVTQSPTHLIKTRGQQVTLRCSPKSGHDTVSWYQQALGQGPQFIFQYYEEEERQRGNFPDRFSGHQFPNYSSELNVNALLLGDSALYLCASSTTLGSRQYFGPGTRLTVT.

For the CDR3, the DNA is TGTGCCACCAGCAGAGTGGGGAATGAGCAGTTCTTC. It encodes CATSRVGNEQFF. The chain has TRBV15 and TRBJ2-1, with unresolved D. CDR3 length: 12 residues. Germline V lookup: CDR1 LNHNV, CDR2 YYDKDF (reference sequence). Trimming removed 1 base from V and 7 bases from J, with 5 bases in between.

The rearrangement uses TRBV20-1 and TRBJ2-1, with a tentative D call TRBD2 (7 bases). The V end was cut by 3 bases, the J end by 6 bases, with 21 bases between. The CDR3 has 16 residues. Germline V gives CDR1 DFQATT, CDR2 SNEGSKA (reference sequence). CDR3 nucleotides: TGCAGTGCTAGTCCCGTCGGGGGGCCTGGTCGCAATGAGCAGTTCTTC. This gives the protein CSASPVGGPGRNEQFF.

The chain employs TRBV6-2 or TRBV6-3 and TRBJ1-6; 8 bases line up with TRBD1. With 6 bases clipped from V and 8 bases from J, the junction kept 15 bases outside the gene matches. The V gene's germline CDR1 is MNHEY and CDR2 SVGEGT. The CDR3 has 17 amino acids. The chain's CDR3 is CASSSPLTRGQDSPLHF. CDR3 nucleotides: TGTGCCAGCAGCAGCCCCTTGACCAGGGGGCAAGATTCACCCCTCCACTTT.

This clone appeared a few times. The J gene is TRBJ2-7, the V gene TRBV11-2; possibly TRBD1 for D (5 bases). V shed 5 bases and J shed 0 bases, with 14 bases lying between them. The CDR3 has 15 amino acids. Germline assignment: CDR1 SGHAT and CDR2 FQNNGV. The CDR3 nucleotides are TGTGCCAGCAGCCCGAGTGGACATACCTCCTACGAGCAGTACTTC. Translating gives CASSPSGHTSYEQYF. Full variable domain (missing parts from reference TRBV11-2 and TRBJ2-7): EAGVAQSPRYKIIEKRQSVAFWCNPISGHATLYWYQQILGQGPKLLIQFQNNGVVDDSQLPKDRFSAERLKGVDSTLKIQPAKLEDSAVYLCASSPSGHTSYEQYFGPGTRLTVT.

This clone is categorized as medium-sized (0.01 to 0.1%). This rearrangement joins TRBV7-7 to TRBJ2-1, with 10 bases that match TRBD2. Germline V gene lookup returns CDR1 SSHAT and CDR2 FNYEAQ (reference sequence). Germline trimming cut 5 bases from V and 2 bases from J; bases unmatched to any gene: 3. The CDR3 consists of 15 residues. The CDR3 spells CASSPGLAAYNEQFF. CDR3 sequence (DNA): TGTGCCAGCAGCCCCGGACTAGCGGCCTACAATGAGCAGTTCTTC.

This sequence joins TRBV3-1 (or the pseudogene TRBV3-2) and TRBJ2-5, with D maybe TRBD1 (5 bases). V was shortened by 7 bases and J by 5 bases, with 14 bases between the two germline ends. CDR1 is LGHDT, CDR2 YNNKEL, per germline (reference sequence). The CDR3 has 13 amino acids. CDR3 bases: TGTGCCAGCACTCTTGGGGCCTCTGAGACCCAGTACTTC. Amino acids: CASTLGASETQYF.

The chain has TRBV6-4 and TRBJ2-1; D possibly matches TRBD1 or TRBD2 (6 bases each). CDR3 size: 15 residues. The V end lost 2 bases, the J end lost 0 bases, and 8 bases lay between the germline ends. Germline V gene sequence: CDR1 MRHNA, CDR2 SNTAGT. Here the CDR3 DNA reads TGTGCCAGCAGTGACGGGGGGCTCTCCTACAATGAGCAGTTCTTC. Translation gives CASSDGGLSYNEQFF.

The genes are TRBV10-3 and TRBJ1-1, with 9 bases lining up with TRBD1. The junction had 14 bases not matched to a gene; V was cut back by 8 bases and J by 4 bases. The CDR3 is 16 amino acids. From germline, CDR1 is ENHRY and CDR2 SYGVKD. Written as DNA, the CDR3 is TGTGCCATCGGACAGGGGATCTCGGGATCGACCACTGAAGCTTTCTTT. It codes for CAIGQGISGSTTEAFF.

The genes are TRBV9 and TRBJ2-7; TRBD1 matches 9 bases. CDR3 length: 14 residues. The V segment lost 3 bases and the J segment 6 bases; nucleotides outside the gene matches: 7. The germline gives CDR1 SGDLS, CDR2 YYNGEE. This CDR3 is CASSARPTGGEQYF. In DNA, the CDR3 is TGTGCCAGCAGCGCCCGTCCGACAGGGGGCGAGCAGTACTTC.

The chain carries TRBV5-1 and TRBJ1-4, with D possibly being TRBD1 (5 bases). CDR3 size: 14 residues. Germline V gene lookup returns CDR1 SGHRS and CDR2 YFSETQ. The V gene lost 8 bases and the J gene lost 3 bases, with 14 bases spanning the gap. Here the CDR3 reads CASTGGKANEKLFF. DNA for the CDR3: TGCGCCAGTACTGGGGGGAAGGCTAATGAAAAACTGTTTTTT.

The chain employs TRBV18 and TRBJ1-2, with TRBD1 as a possible D gene (6 bases). V was cut by 3 bases and J by 4 bases, with 18 bases left in between. The CDR3 has 16 residues. Germline values: CDR1 KGHSH, CDR2 LQKENI. CDR3 bases: TGTGCCAGCTCACCGTTTGCGGGGGGCGAGGGCTATGGCTACACCTTC. Its protein product is CASSPFAGGEGYGYTF.

The chain employs TRBV19 and TRBJ1-1; 7 nucleotides align to TRBD1. V lost 5 bases to trimming and J lost 6 bases; unmatched junction nucleotides: 6. CDR3 length: 13 amino acids. Germline V gene lookup returns CDR1 LNHDA and CDR2 SQIVND (reference sequence). CDR3 residues: CASSPQTGAEAFF. The CDR3 nucleotides are TGTGCCAGTAGTCCTCAAACAGGGGCTGAAGCTTTCTTT.

V is TRBV11-2 and J is TRBJ2-7, with 8 bases aligning to TRBD2. This CDR3 has 19 amino acids. Losses at the gene ends were 0 bases for V and 3 bases for J; bases not matched to a gene: 16. Looked up from germline, CDR1 is SGHAT and CDR2 is FQNNGV. CDR3 sequence (DNA): TGTGCCAGCAGCTTAGAAGGGACTAGAATATCGGCGTTAGACTACGAGCAGTACTTC. It translates to CASSLEGTRISALDYEQYF.